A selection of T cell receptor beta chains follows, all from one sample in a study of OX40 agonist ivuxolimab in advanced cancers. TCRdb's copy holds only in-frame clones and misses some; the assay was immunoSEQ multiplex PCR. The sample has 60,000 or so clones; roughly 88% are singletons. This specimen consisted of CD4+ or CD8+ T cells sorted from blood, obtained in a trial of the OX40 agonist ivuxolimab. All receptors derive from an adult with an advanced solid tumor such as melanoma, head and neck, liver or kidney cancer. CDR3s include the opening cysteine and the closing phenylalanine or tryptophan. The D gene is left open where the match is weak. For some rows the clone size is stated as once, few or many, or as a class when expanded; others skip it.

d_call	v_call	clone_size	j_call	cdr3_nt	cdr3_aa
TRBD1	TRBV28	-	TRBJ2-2	TGTGCCAGCTTAGAGACAGGGCGAGTTACCGGGGAGCTGTTTTTT	CASLETGRVTGELFF
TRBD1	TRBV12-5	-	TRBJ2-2	TGTGCTAGTGGTTTCCTCGGACAGGACGGGGCCGGGGAGCTGTTTTTT	CASGFLGQDGAGELFF
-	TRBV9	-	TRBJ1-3	TGTGCCAGCAGCCCCAGTCCCCTTTTAGGAAACACCATATATTTT	CASSPSPLLGNTIYF
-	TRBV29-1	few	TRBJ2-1	TGCAGCGCAACAGGGCGGGAGCAGTTCTTC	CSATGREQFF
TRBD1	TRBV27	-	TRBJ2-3	TGTGCCAGCAGTTCCGGGACAGCACGCACAGATACGCAGTATTTT	CASSSGTARTDTQYF
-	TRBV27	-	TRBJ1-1	TGTGCCAGCAGACCGGGGGGCAGACGCACTGAAGCTTTCTTT	CASRPGGRRTEAFF
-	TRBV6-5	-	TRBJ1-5	TGTGCCAGCAGTTCGACACCCTTCGCCCAGCCCCAGCATTTT	CASSSTPFAQPQHF
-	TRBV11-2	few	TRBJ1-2	TGTGCCAGCAGCGTCACAGGGAGTGGCTACACCTTC	CASSVTGSGYTF
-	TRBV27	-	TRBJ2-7	TGTGCCAGCAGTTTATACAGCCAAGGTATCTCCTACGAGCAGTACTTC	CASSLYSQGISYEQYF
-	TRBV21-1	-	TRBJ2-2	TGTGCCAGCATCATCGGACAGGGGAACACCGGGGAGCTGTTTTTT	CASIIGQGNTGELFF
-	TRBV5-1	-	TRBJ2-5	TGCGCCAGCAGCTTGATGTCGGATCAAGAGACCCAGTACTTC	CASSLMSDQETQYF
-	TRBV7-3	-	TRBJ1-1	TGTGCCAGCAGCTTAGAGGGAGGCAAGAACACTGAAGCTTTCTTT	CASSLEGGKNTEAFF
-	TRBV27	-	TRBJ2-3	TGTGCCAGCAGTTTAACGGGGACTTACACAGATACGCAGTATTTT	CASSLTGTYTDTQYF
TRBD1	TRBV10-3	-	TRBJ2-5	TGTGCCATCAGCAAGACAGGGGAAGGCGGCAGGGAGACCCAGTACTTC	CAISKTGEGGRETQYF
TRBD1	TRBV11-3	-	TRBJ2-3	TGTGCCAGCAGCGAGGGACAGGGGAGATTCACAGATACGCAGTATTTT	CASSEGQGRFTDTQYF
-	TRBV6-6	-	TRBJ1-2	TGTGCCAGCAGTTACTCGGGGGTGCCTGGCTACACCTTC	CASSYSGVPGYTF
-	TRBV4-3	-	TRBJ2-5	TGCGCCAGCAGCCAGACGACGGTCTTCCAAGAGACCCAGTACTTC	CASSQTTVFQETQYF
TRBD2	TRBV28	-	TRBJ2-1	TGTGCCAGCAGTCCCCGACTGCTAGCGGGAGCTCCCGATGAGCAGTTCTTC	CASSPRLLAGAPDEQFF